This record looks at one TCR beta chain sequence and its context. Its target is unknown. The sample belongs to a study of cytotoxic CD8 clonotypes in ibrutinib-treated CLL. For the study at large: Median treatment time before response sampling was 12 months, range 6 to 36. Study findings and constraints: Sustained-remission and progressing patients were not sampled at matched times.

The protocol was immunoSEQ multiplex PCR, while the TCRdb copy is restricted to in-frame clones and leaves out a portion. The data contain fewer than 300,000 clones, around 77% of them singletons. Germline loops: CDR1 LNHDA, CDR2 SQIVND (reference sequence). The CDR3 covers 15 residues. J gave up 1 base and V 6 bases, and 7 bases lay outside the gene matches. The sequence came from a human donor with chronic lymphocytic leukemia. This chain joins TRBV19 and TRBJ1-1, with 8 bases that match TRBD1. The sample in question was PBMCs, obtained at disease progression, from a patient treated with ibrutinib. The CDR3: CASRTQGARNTEAFF. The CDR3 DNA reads TGTGCCAGTAGAACCCAGGGGGCAAGGAACACTGAAGCTTTCTTT.